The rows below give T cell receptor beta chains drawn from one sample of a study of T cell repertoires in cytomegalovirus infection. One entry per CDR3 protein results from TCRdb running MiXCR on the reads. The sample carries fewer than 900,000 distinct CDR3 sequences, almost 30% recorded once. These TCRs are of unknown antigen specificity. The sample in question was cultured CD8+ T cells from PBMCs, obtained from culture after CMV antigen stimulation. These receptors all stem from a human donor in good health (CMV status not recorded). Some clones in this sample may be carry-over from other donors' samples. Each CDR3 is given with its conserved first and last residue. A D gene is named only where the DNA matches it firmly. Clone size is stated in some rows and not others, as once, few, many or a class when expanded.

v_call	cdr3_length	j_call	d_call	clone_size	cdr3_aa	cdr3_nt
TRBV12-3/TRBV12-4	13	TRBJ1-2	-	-	CASTPGQHYGYTF	TGTGCCAGCACCCCGGGGCAGCACTATGGCTACACCTTC
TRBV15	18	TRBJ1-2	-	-	CATSRKLQGSALNYGYTF	TGTGCCACCAGCAGGAAATTACAGGGTTCCGCTCTTAACTATGGCTACACCTTC
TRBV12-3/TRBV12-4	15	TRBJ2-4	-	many	CASSLGGLAKNIQYF	TGTGCCAGCAGTCTAGGCGGGTTAGCCAAAAACATTCAGTACTTC
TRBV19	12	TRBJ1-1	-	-	CASSKPGTEAFF	TGTGCCAGTAGCAAGCCCGGGACGGAAGCTTTCTTT
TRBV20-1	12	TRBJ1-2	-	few	CSASREGFGYTF	TGCAGTGCTAGTAGAGAAGGGTTCGGCTACACCTTC
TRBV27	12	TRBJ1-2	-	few	CASSPGPYGYTF	TGTGCCAGCAGTCCTGGCCCCTATGGCTACACCTTC
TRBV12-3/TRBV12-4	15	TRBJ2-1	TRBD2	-	CASSFGGNSYNEQFF	TGTGCCAGCAGTTTCGGGGGGAACTCCTACAATGAGCAGTTCTTC
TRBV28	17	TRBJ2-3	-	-	CASSFIHGAGYADTQYF	TGTGCCAGCAGTTTTATCCACGGGGCAGGCTATGCAGATACGCAGTATTTT
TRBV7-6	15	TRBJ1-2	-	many	CASSSSPDRIYGYTF	TGTGCCAGCAGCTCCTCACCCGACAGAATCTATGGCTACACCTTC
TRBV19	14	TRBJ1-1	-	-	CASSTSRRRSGAFF	TGTGCCAGTAGTACCTCGCGGAGAAGGTCTGGGGCTTTCTTT
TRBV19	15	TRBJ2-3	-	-	CASSMRASSTDTQYF	TGTGCCAGTAGTATGCGAGCGTCTAGCACAGATACGCAGTATTTT
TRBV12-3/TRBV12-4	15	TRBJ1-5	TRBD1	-	CASREDRGGNQPQHF	TGTGCCAGCAGAGAAGACAGGGGAGGTAATCAGCCCCAGCATTTT
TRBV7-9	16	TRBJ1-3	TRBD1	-	CASSSRADRAGNTIYF	TGTGCCAGCAGCTCAAGGGCGGACAGGGCCGGAAACACCATATATTTT
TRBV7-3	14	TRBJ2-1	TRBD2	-	CASSLDGGWNEQFF	TGTGCCAGCAGCCTGGACGGGGGGTGGAATGAGCAGTTCTTC
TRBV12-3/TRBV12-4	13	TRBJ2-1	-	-	CASIFSGDNEQFF	TGTGCCAGCATATTTTCAGGGGACAATGAGCAGTTCTTC
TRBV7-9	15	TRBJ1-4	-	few	CASTGTYATNEKLFF	TGTGCCAGCACTGGGACGTATGCAACTAATGAAAAACTGTTTTTT
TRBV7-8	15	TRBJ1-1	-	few	CASSLPETGYTEAFF	TGTGCCAGCAGCTTACCCGAAACAGGGTACACTGAAGCTTTCTTT
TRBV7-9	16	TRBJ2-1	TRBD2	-	CASSFTGGASYNEQFF	TGTGCCAGCAGCTTTACCGGGGGGGCCTCCTACAATGAGCAGTTCTTC
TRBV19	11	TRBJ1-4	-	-	CATRMKGKLFF	TGTGCCACCCGGATGAAGGGAAAACTGTTTTTT
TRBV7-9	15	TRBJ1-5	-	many	CASSLNGQSNQPQHF	TGTGCCAGCAGCTTAAACGGACAGAGCAATCAGCCCCAGCATTTT
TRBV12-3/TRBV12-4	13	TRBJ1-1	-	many	CASSQDTNTEAFF	TGTGCCAGCAGCCAAGACACGAACACTGAAGCTTTCTTT
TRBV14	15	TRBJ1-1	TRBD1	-	CASSQGWTGGTEAFF	TGTGCCAGCAGCCAAGGATGGACAGGGGGGACTGAAGCTTTCTTT
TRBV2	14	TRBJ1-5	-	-	CASSEYNRDQPQHF	TGTGCCAGCAGTGAATATAACAGGGATCAGCCCCAGCATTTT
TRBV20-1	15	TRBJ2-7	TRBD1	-	CSARERQGEVYEQYF	TGCAGTGCTAGAGAGAGGCAGGGGGAAGTCTACGAGCAGTACTTC
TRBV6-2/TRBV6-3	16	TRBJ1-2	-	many	CASSYSLLGADRGYTF	TGTGCCAGCAGTTACTCTTTATTAGGGGCGGATCGTGGCTACACCTTC
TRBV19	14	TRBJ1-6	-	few	CASRPEEFGSPLHF	TGTGCCAGTAGACCGGAGGAGTTTGGGTCACCCCTCCACTTT
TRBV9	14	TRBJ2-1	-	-	CASSKLSSGDEQFF	TGTGCCAGCAGCAAACTGAGCTCTGGAGATGAGCAGTTCTTC
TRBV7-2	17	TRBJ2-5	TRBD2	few	CASSLNRGLAEQETQYF	TGTGCCAGCAGCCTCAACCGGGGACTAGCGGAACAAGAGACCCAGTACTTC
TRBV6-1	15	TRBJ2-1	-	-	CASLNPGVRYNEQFF	TGTGCCAGCCTCAACCCAGGGGTCAGATACAATGAGCAGTTCTTC
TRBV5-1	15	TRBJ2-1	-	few	CASSQGISSYNEQFF	TGCGCCAGCAGTCAAGGGATTAGCTCCTACAATGAGCAGTTCTTC
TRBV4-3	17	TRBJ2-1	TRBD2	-	CASSHQPRGGGDNEQFF	TGCGCCAGCAGCCACCAACCACGGGGGGGCGGCGACAATGAGCAGTTCTTC
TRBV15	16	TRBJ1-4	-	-	CATSRARGATNEKLFF	TGTGCCACCAGCAGGGCGCGAGGCGCAACTAATGAAAAACTGTTTTTT
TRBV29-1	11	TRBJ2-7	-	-	CSVVANYEQYF	TGCAGCGTTGTCGCCAACTACGAGCAGTACTTC
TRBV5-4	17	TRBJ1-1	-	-	CASSRRRVDRKNTEAFF	TGTGCCAGCAGCCGACGTCGGGTCGACAGGAAGAACACTGAAGCTTTCTTT
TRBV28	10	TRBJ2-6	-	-	CASSHNVLTF	TGTGCCAGCAGTCACAACGTCCTGACTTTC
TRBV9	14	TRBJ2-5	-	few	CASSVVGEQETQYF	TGTGCCAGCAGCGTAGTCGGGGAACAGGAGACCCAGTACTTC
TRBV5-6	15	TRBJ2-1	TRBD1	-	CASSPRQGLYNEQFF	TGTGCCAGCAGCCCAAGACAGGGCCTATACAATGAGCAGTTCTTC
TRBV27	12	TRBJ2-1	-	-	CASGPIRSEQFF	TGTGCCAGCGGGCCCATAAGGAGTGAGCAGTTCTTC
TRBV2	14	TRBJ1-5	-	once	CASSDLDSNQPQHF	TGTGCCAGCAGTGACCTTGATAGCAATCAGCCCCAGCATTTT
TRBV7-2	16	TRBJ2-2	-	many	CASSLAAGARTGELFF	TGTGCCAGCAGCTTAGCCGCGGGGGCTCGGACCGGGGAGCTGTTTTTT
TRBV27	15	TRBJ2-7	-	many	CASRRGSTATYEQYF	TGTGCCAGCAGAAGGGGATCGACAGCAACCTACGAGCAGTACTTC
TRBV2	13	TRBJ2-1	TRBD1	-	CASLGQGRNEQFF	TGTGCCAGCCTCGGACAGGGACGGAATGAGCAGTTCTTC
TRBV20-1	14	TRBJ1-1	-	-	CSAVGLTMNTEAFF	TGCAGTGCTGTGGGTCTTACCATGAACACTGAAGCTTTCTTT
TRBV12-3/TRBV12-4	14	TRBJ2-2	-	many	CAGGTTDNTGELFF	TGTGCCGGAGGAACGACGGATAACACCGGGGAGCTGTTTTTT
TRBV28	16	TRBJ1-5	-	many	CASSYDPYRSNQPQHF	TGTGCCAGCAGTTATGACCCTTACAGGAGCAATCAGCCCCAGCATTTT
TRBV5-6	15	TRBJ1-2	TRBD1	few	CASSGTGAKNYGYTF	TGTGCCAGCTCCGGGACAGGGGCCAAAAACTATGGCTACACCTTC
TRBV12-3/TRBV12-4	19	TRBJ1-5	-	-	CANSFRGDEGGSFNQPQHF	TGTGCCAACAGTTTTAGGGGTGATGAGGGCGGGTCTTTTAATCAGCCCCAGCATTTT
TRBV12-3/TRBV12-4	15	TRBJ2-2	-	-	CASSWGNPNTGELFF	TGTGCCAGCAGTTGGGGGAACCCGAACACCGGGGAGCTGTTTTTT
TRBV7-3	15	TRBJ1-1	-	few	CASSPSGDGNTEAFF	TGTGCCAGCAGTCCCTCCGGGGACGGGAACACTGAAGCTTTCTTT
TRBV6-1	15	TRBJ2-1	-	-	CASSREGPRGGEQFF	TGTGCCAGCAGCCGCGAAGGACCCCGCGGCGGTGAGCAGTTCTTC
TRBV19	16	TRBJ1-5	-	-	CASNSPAQGRNQPQHF	TGTGCCAGTAATTCCCCAGCCCAGGGGCGGAATCAGCCCCAGCATTTT
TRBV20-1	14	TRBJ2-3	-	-	CSARVGGDADTQYF	TGCAGTGCTAGAGTGGGCGGGGACGCAGATACGCAGTATTTT
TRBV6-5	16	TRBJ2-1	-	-	CASSYSKRGSYNEQFF	TGTGCCAGCAGTTACTCCAAGCGCGGCTCCTACAATGAGCAGTTCTTC
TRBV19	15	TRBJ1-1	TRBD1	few	CASNIGQGAVTEAFF	TGTGCCAGTAACATCGGACAGGGGGCGGTCACTGAAGCTTTCTTT
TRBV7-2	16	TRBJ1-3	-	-	CASSLNVAISGNTIYF	TGTGCCAGCAGCTTAAATGTGGCTATCTCTGGAAACACCATATATTTT
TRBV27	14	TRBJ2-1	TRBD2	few	CASSFGLAPDEQFF	TGTGCCAGCAGTTTCGGACTAGCCCCAGATGAGCAGTTCTTC
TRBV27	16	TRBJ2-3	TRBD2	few	CASSRLAGGRADTQYF	TGTGCCAGCAGTCGACTAGCGGGGGGGAGAGCAGATACGCAGTATTTT
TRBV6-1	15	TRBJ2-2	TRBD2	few	CASSETTGGAGELFF	TGTGCCAGCAGTGAGACCACCGGGGGGGCCGGGGAGCTGTTTTTT